The source of this TCR beta chain is a study of shared clonotypes between healthy human individuals. Both subsets, CD45RA+ naive and CD45RA-negative memory, were split from the CD4+ cells. TCRdb keeps only in-frame clones here, not all; method: immunoSEQ multiplex PCR. This table holds approximately 1,500,000 clones, roughly 97% found once. The source of this sequence is a man aged 25-45 years in good health. Sequencing was carried out using naive CD4+ T cells sorted from blood. Documented subset: CD45RA+ positively selected.

CDR3 sequence (DNA): TGTGCCAGCAGCCGTAGGGTAACCGGGGAGCTGTTTTTT. Residues: CASSRRVTGELFF. This chain connects TRBV14 to TRBJ2-2, with unresolved D. Looked up from germline, CDR1 is SGHDN and CDR2 is FVKESK. This CDR3 is built from 13 residues. Trimming left V 4 bases short and J 5 bases short, with 8 bases between.